The 12 T cell receptor beta chains presented below share a single source sample, sequenced in a study of T cell changes during pregnancy in multiple sclerosis (dated by TCRdb to between 2017 and 2020). The receptor library was made with the immunoSEQ multiplex PCR assay. Here the immuneACCESS table is served through TCRdb, limited to in-frame sequences with V and J called. Missing clones are a known gap in these copies; in checked studies unresolved V genes cover under half, and the rest lacks a known reason. Within this sample are 100,000 to 150,000 clones, with approximately 94% of them counted one time only. Of the sample, roughly 6% falls within the top ten clones. Material: peripheral blood, obtained before pregnancy. The receptors stem from a female donor with multiple sclerosis, enrolled in a pregnancy study.

The V gene is TRBV5-1, the J gene TRBJ1-1; TRBD1 is a possible D gene (6 bases). The CDR3 runs 14 residues. V was shortened by 4 bases and J by 4 bases, with 14 bases between the two germline ends. Germline CDR1 is SGHRS and CDR2 is YFSETQ. The CDR3, as DNA: TGCGCCAGCAGCACACAGGGCGGCCCCACTGAAGCTTTCTTT. The encoded protein is CASSTQGGPTEAFF. Combining the CDR3 with reference TRBV5-1 and TRBJ1-1 gives the whole variable domain KAGVTQTPRYLIKTRGQQVTLSCSPISGHRSVSWYQQTPGQGLQFLFEYFSETQRNKGNFPGRFSGRQFSNSRSEMNVSTLELGDSALYLCASSTQGGPTEAFFGQGTRLTVV.

The chain is built from TRBV13 and TRBJ2-1, with 9 bases aligning to TRBD2. The J segment lost 4 bases and the V segment lost 2 bases, leaving 0 bases of the junction unmatched. CDR1 PRHDT and CDR2 FYEKMQ come from the germline V gene (reference sequence). The CDR3 spans 14 residues. This CDR3 is CASSLSGGYNEQFF. The CDR3, as DNA: TGTGCCAGCAGCTTAAGCGGGGGGTACAATGAGCAGTTCTTC.

The DNA for the CDR3 is TGTGCCAGCAGCTTGACAGGGGGACACACAGATACGCAGTATTTT. It yields the protein CASSLTGGHTDTQYF. This sequence joins TRBV5-6 and TRBJ2-3; 8 positions match TRBD1. Germline V gives CDR1 SGHDT, CDR2 YYEEEE. The CDR3 spans 15 residues. V shed 1 base, J shed 2 bases, and the junction held 3 bases outside the gene matches.

The chain uses TRBV7-6 and TRBJ2-7, with 9 bases aligning to TRBD2. The germline V gene encodes CDR1 SGHVS and CDR2 FNYEAQ. This CDR3 contains 18 residues. The ends lost 5 bases at V and 4 bases at J; junction bases unmatched: 18. CDR3 loop: CASSTTWGGGGAIYEQYF. The CDR3 nucleotides read TGTGCCAGCAGCACAACTTGGGGCGGCGGGGGGGCTATTTACGAGCAGTACTTC.

This chain joins TRBV13 and TRBJ2-3; maybe TRBD2 (5 bases). Trimming shortened V by 6 bases and J by 5 bases, and 18 bases separated the two germline ends. This CDR3 spans 15 amino acids. Germline V gene sequence: CDR1 PRHDT, CDR2 FYEKMQ (reference sequence). The CDR3 coding sequence is TGTGCCAGCAGAGAGCGGCCCTCGGGAATAGATACGCAGTATTTT. It is translated as CASRERPSGIDTQYF.

CDR3 nucleotide sequence: TGTGCCAGCAGCTTAGCCCTAGCGGGAGGCTATGAGCAGTTCTTC. It translates to CASSLALAGGYEQFF. The V call is TRBV7-7, the J call TRBJ2-1; 11 nucleotides match TRBD2. Germline CDR1 is SSHAT and CDR2 is FNYEAQ (reference sequence). The V segment lost 0 bases and the J segment 8 bases; nucleotides outside the gene matches: 3. This CDR3 has 15 amino acids.

This sequence joins TRBV7-9 and TRBJ2-3; perhaps TRBD1 as D (5 bases). This CDR3 has 15 residues. V lost 4 bases and J lost 5, with 16 bases in between. Germline CDR1 is SEHNR and CDR2 is FQNEAQ (reference sequence). The CDR3 is CASSSPLQEGDTQYF. The CDR3, as DNA: TGTGCCAGCAGCTCCCCTTTACAGGAAGGAGATACGCAGTATTTT.

This clone was picked up one time. The V call is TRBV19, the J call TRBJ2-3, with 10 bases aligning to TRBD2. Germline loops: CDR1 LNHDA, CDR2 SQIVND (reference sequence). Trimming removed 6 bases from V and 3 bases from J; junction bases left unmatched: 9. This CDR3 region has 16 residues. The CDR3 loop reads CASRTSGGGMTDTQYF. CDR3 DNA sequence: TGTGCCAGTAGGACAAGCGGGGGGGGAATGACAGATACGCAGTATTTT.

J is TRBJ1-1 and V is TRBV19, with TRBD1 matching 7 bases. CDR1 and CDR2 from the germline V gene are LNHDA and SQIVND (reference sequence). CDR3 length: 16 residues. With V trimmed by 3 bases and J by 8 bases, 15 bases remained unmatched. DNA of the CDR3: TGTGCCAGTAGTATGAAGTCAGGGGGATTTGGGAGGGAAGCTTTCTTT. Its protein is CASSMKSGGFGREAFF.

This clone was observed once. The chain links TRBV18 to TRBJ1-1; D might be TRBD1 (6 bases). V lost 0 bases to trimming and J lost 8 bases, with 13 bases between them. The CDR3 totals 14 residues. Germline V gives CDR1 KGHSH, CDR2 LQKENI. Here the CDR3 DNA reads TGTGCCAGCTCACCACCGGCGGCAGGGGCCGAAGCTTTCTTT. Translated, it gives CASSPPAAGAEAFF. The whole variable domain, remainder taken from reference TRBV18 and TRBJ1-1, is NAGVMQNPRHLVRRRGQEARLRCSPMKGHSHVYWYRQLPEEGLKFMVYLQKENIIDESGMPKERFSAEFPKEGPSILRIQQVVRGDSAAYFCASSPPAAGAEAFFGQGTRLTVV.

The CDR3 DNA sequence: TGTGCCAGCAGTGTAGACATATACTATGGCTACACCTTC. The encoded protein is CASSVDIYYGYTF. V is TRBV25-1 and J is TRBJ1-2; no clear D gene. V lost 4 bases to trimming and J lost 3 bases, with 9 bases between them. Germline V gene data show CDR1 as MGHDK and CDR2 as SYGVNS. The CDR3 has 13 amino acids.

This chain uses TRBV6-6 with TRBJ1-2; 7 nucleotides align to TRBD1. The CDR3 runs to 15 residues. V lost 5 bases and J lost 4; bases outside the gene matches: 10. CDR1 is MNHNY and CDR2 is SVGAGI in the germline V gene (reference sequence). DNA for the CDR3: TGTGCCAGCAGTCATACGGGACAGCCCTCCTATGGCTACACCTTC. Its protein is CASSHTGQPSYGYTF.